These 30 T cell receptor beta chains were all obtained from the same sample, sequenced in a study of T cells after yellow fever vaccination. Using its own MiXCR run on the 5' RACE reads, TCRdb lists one record per CDR3 protein. Here the sample spans roughly 340,000 distinct CDR3 sequences, 3% to 4.5% being singletons. Source: PBMCs, taken 5 days after the yellow fever booster vaccination. The receptor set was obtained from a man between 18 and 35 years old who received the YFV17D yellow fever vaccine.

In its sample, this clonotype was seen many times. J is TRBJ2-7 and V is TRBV10-3; 7 nucleotides match TRBD1. The CDR3 contains 15 residues. Trimming at V came to 7 bases and at J to 6 bases, leaving 15 bases not matched to a gene. Germline-derived CDR1 and CDR2 are ENHRY and SYGVKD. DNA of the CDR3: TGTGCCATCACCCAGGGGGAACAGGGGCGCAGCGAGCAGTACTTC. Protein product: CAITQGEQGRSEQYF.

This chain's CDR3 is CASSPWTGEGQETQYF. The CDR3 DNA follows: TGTGCCAGCAGCCCGTGGACAGGGGAAGGGCAAGAGACCCAGTACTTC. V and J are TRBV7-8 and TRBJ2-5; 9 bases are a match to TRBD1. The CDR3 covers 16 residues. Looked up from germline, CDR1 is SGHVS and CDR2 is FQNEAQ. Losses at the gene ends were 5 bases for V and 2 bases for J; bases not matched to a gene: 9.

This clonotype was detected ten times or more. The chain is built from TRBV5-1 and TRBJ1-2; 8 nucleotides align to TRBD1. CDR1 and CDR2 (germline): SGHRS, YFSETQ. Germline trimming cut 4 bases from V and 6 bases from J; bases unmatched to any gene: 5. The CDR3 totals 13 residues. CDR3 in DNA: TGCGCCAGCAGCGATACAGGGGGAAATGGCTACACCTTC. Amino acid sequence: CASSDTGGNGYTF. The full variable domain, with the rest looked up from reference TRBV5-1 and TRBJ1-2, is KAGVTQTPRYLIKTRGQQVTLSCSPISGHRSVSWYQQTPGQGLQFLFEYFSETQRNKGNFPGRFSGRQFSNSRSEMNVSTLELGDSALYLCASSDTGGNGYTFGSGTRLTVV.

This clonotype occurred many times. The CDR3: CASSAGLSYEQYF. The CDR3 region has the DNA TGTGCCAGCAGCGCGGGACTCTCCTACGAGCAGTACTTC. The gene calls are TRBV9 and TRBJ2-7, with D perhaps TRBD2 (6 bases). The germline V gene has CDR1 SGDLS and CDR2 YYNGEE. V lost 3 bases and J 0 bases, leaving 7 bases between the germline ends. The CDR3 has 13 amino acids.

This sequence joins TRBV4-3 and TRBJ2-3, with D possibly called TRBD1 or TRBD2 (5 bases each). The CDR3 covers 14 residues. Between the trimmed V and J ends, which lost 1 base and 5 bases, there was a span of 10 bases. CDR1 and CDR2 from the germline V gene are LGHNA and YSLEER. The chain's CDR3 is CASSQAGLGDTQYF. For the CDR3, the DNA is TGCGCCAGCAGCCAAGCGGGGCTCGGAGATACGCAGTATTTT.

This clonotype was seen ten or more times. The rearrangement links TRBV7-9 to TRBJ1-5; no reliable D call. Looked up from germline, CDR1 is SEHNR and CDR2 is FQNEAQ (reference sequence). Trimming took 0 bases from V and 3 from J, leaving 9 bases between them. The CDR3 is made up of 15 amino acids. CDR3 residues: CASSLAGADNQPQHF. In nucleotides, the CDR3 is TGTGCCAGCAGCTTAGCAGGTGCGGACAATCAGCCCCAGCATTTT.

This clonotype was seen a handful of times. The chain has TRBV2 and TRBJ1-6; 8 nucleotides line up with TRBD1. Trimming cost V 6 bases and J 5 bases; bases outside gene matches: 3. Germline lookup yields CDR1 SNHLY and CDR2 FYNNEI. The CDR3 spans 14 residues. This CDR3 reads CASSQGADNSPLHF. The DNA of the CDR3 is TGTGCCAGCAGCCAGGGGGCTGATAATTCACCCCTCCACTTT.

This clonotype turned up a few times. The chain combines TRBV6-6 with TRBJ2-3; D gene uncertain. V lost 6 bases to trimming and J lost 4 bases, with 17 bases between them. CDR1 is MNHNY, CDR2 SVGAGI, per germline (reference sequence). The CDR3 has 15 amino acids. CDR3: CASSPELGPSDTQYF. The CDR3 DNA follows: TGTGCCAGCAGCCCCGAATTAGGACCTTCAGATACGCAGTATTTT.

The rearrangement joins TRBV25-1 to TRBJ1-6; perhaps TRBD1 as D (5 bases). Germline-derived CDR1 and CDR2 are MGHDK and SYGVNS. This CDR3 has 12 residues. V was clipped by 8 bases and J by 7 bases, with 9 bases between them. The CDR3 DNA reads as TGTGCCAGCCGGACAACCAATTCACCCCTCCACTTT. This translates into CASRTTNSPLHF. The whole variable domain, remainder taken from reference TRBV25-1 and TRBJ1-6, is EADIYQTPRYLVIGTGKKITLECSQTMGHDKMYWYQQDPGMELHLIHYSYGVNSTEKGDLSSESTVSRIRTEHFPLTLESARPSHTSQYLCASRTTNSPLHFGNGTRLTVT.

The chain couples TRBV5-8 to TRBJ2-3; weak D call: TRBD2 (7 bases). Germline V gene data show CDR1 as SGHTS and CDR2 as YDEGEE. V was trimmed by 0 bases and J by 1 base, leaving 12 bases between them. The CDR3 totals 16 residues. CDR3 nucleotides: TGTGCCAGCAGCTTGGTGGGGGGGCGCGGCACAGATACGCAGTATTTT. Translating it yields CASSLVGGRGTDTQYF.

This clonotype was counted between two and nine times. The V and J genes are TRBV12-3 or TRBV12-4 and TRBJ1-1; TRBD1 agrees at 7 bases. V lost 6 bases, J lost 5 bases, and 21 bases stayed unmatched. This CDR3 is built from 18 residues. CDR3 sequence reads: CASSHQSTGAAWGTEAFF. DNA for the CDR3: TGTGCCAGCAGCCATCAATCAACAGGGGCCGCCTGGGGAACTGAAGCTTTCTTT.

There are a few counts of this clonotype. The rearrangement links TRBV5-1 to TRBJ2-7; TRBD1 might be the D (5 bases). Trimming removed 0 bases from V and 4 bases from J, with 14 bases in between. There are 15 residues in the CDR3. Germline CDR1 and CDR2: SGHRS and YFSETQ. The CDR3: CASSLAKTDLYEQYV. CDR3 nucleotide sequence: TGCGCCAGCAGCTTGGCGAAGACAGACCTATACGAGCAGTACGTC.

Regarding this clonotype: One end of the junction varies from germline; a read error may be responsible. The chain has TRBV19 and TRBJ1-2; D call uncertain. The CDR3 is 12 amino acids. CDR1 LNHDA and CDR2 SQIVND come from the germline V gene (reference sequence). CDR3 sequence: CGSSRNNYGYTF. The CDR3 nucleotides read TGTGGCAGTTCACGCAATAACTATGGCTACACCTTC.

This clonotype was recorded many times. The CDR3 is CASSYTSPSTDTQYF. Here the CDR3 DNA reads TGTGCCAGCAGTTACACTTCACCAAGCACAGATACGCAGTATTTT. V and J are TRBV6-5 and TRBJ2-3, with D uncertain. This CDR3 is built from 15 residues. The V and J ends lost 2 bases and 0 bases respectively, with 9 bases between them. Germline loops: CDR1 MNHEY, CDR2 SVGAGI.

The chain is built from TRBV19 and TRBJ2-5; possibly TRBD2 for D (6 bases). Germline V gives CDR1 LNHDA, CDR2 SQIVND (reference sequence). This CDR3 is built from 12 residues. The germline V and J ends were trimmed by 7 bases and 5 bases, with 11 bases remaining between them. The CDR3 reads CASNRRGETQYF. CDR3 DNA: TGTGCCAGTAACCGACGGGGGGAGACCCAGTACTTC.

This chain links TRBV18 with TRBJ1-1; TRBD1 is a possible D gene (6 bases). Trimming took off 4 bases at V and 1 base at J, with 19 bases between the two ends. CDR3 size: 17 residues. CDR1 is KGHSH and CDR2 is LQKENI in the germline V gene. The CDR3 spells CASSHRTVSGSNTEAFF. CDR3 DNA: TGTGCCAGCTCACATAGGACAGTCTCCGGGTCGAACACTGAAGCTTTCTTT.

This clonotype was seen repeatedly, ten times or more. J is TRBJ1-4 and V is TRBV7-9; 9 bases match TRBD1. Trimming took 5 bases from V and 8 from J; bases not matched to a gene: 9. The CDR3 has 15 residues. Germline assignment: CDR1 SEHNR and CDR2 FQNEAQ (reference sequence). This CDR3 is CASSATGTGWEKLFF. DNA of the CDR3: TGTGCCAGCAGCGCCACCGGGACAGGGTGGGAAAAACTGTTTTTT.

The V gene is TRBV7-9, the J gene TRBJ2-3; either TRBD1 or TRBD2 may fit D (5 bases each). The germline CDR1 and CDR2 sequences are SEHNR and FQNEAQ (reference sequence). The CDR3 has 15 residues. Trimming shortened V by 5 bases and J by 6 bases, and 18 bases separated the two germline ends. CDR3 in DNA: TGTGCCAGCAGCGATCGAGGCAAGGGGACGGATACGCAGTATTTT. It encodes CASSDRGKGTDTQYF.

The chain is built from TRBV27 and TRBJ2-1; 10 positions match TRBD2. Per the germline V gene, CDR1 is MNHEY and CDR2 is SMNVEV (reference sequence). The CDR3 totals 18 residues. The trim removed 4 bases at V and 0 bases at J, leaving 9 bases unmatched. The CDR3 region has the DNA TGTGCCAGCAGTTATCCGACTAGCGGGTGGAGCTCCTACAATGAGCAGTTCTTC. Amino acid sequence: CASSYPTSGWSSYNEQFF.

V gene TRBV5-1 combines with J gene TRBJ1-1; TRBD1 aligns across 7 bases. The V gene end was trimmed by 3 bases and the J gene end by 5 bases; junction bases not matched to a gene: 7. The CDR3 runs to 14 residues. CDR1 is SGHRS and CDR2 is YFSETQ in the germline V gene. The CDR3 loop is CASSSDRVGTEAFF. CDR3 coding DNA: TGCGCCAGCAGCTCAGACAGGGTGGGGACTGAAGCTTTCTTT. The full variable domain, its missing parts supplied by reference TRBV5-1 and TRBJ1-1, is KAGVTQTPRYLIKTRGQQVTLSCSPISGHRSVSWYQQTPGQGLQFLFEYFSETQRNKGNFPGRFSGRQFSNSRSEMNVSTLELGDSALYLCASSSDRVGTEAFFGQGTRLTVV.

This clonotype showed up many times. J is TRBJ2-3 and V is TRBV20-1; the D gene is possibly TRBD2 (5 bases). With 5 bases removed from V and 0 bases from J, the gap between germline ends came to 6 bases. CDR3 length: 12 amino acids. The germline CDR1 and CDR2 sequences are DFQATT and SNEGSKA (reference sequence). The CDR3 nucleotides read TGCAGTGCTCCGGGGAGCACAGATACGCAGTATTTT. Translated: CSAPGSTDTQYF.

In its sample, this clonotype was seen a few times. The chain uses TRBV19 and TRBJ2-7; D tentatively reads TRBD1 or TRBD2 (5 bases each). The CDR3 sequence is 16 residues long. The germline V and J ends were trimmed by 0 bases and 0 bases, with 12 bases remaining between them. Germline V CDR1 and CDR2: LNHDA, SQIVND (reference sequence). CDR3 DNA: TGTGCCAGTAGTATAGATGGGACCCAGAGCTCCTACGAGCAGTACTTC. The encoded protein is CASSIDGTQSSYEQYF.

This clonotype was observed at least ten times. V usage is TRBV5-1 and J usage is TRBJ2-7, with TRBD1 as a possible D gene (6 bases). The germline V and J ends were trimmed by 7 bases and 0 bases, with 17 bases remaining between them. The CDR3 is 15 residues long. Germline CDR1 is SGHRS and CDR2 is YFSETQ. The CDR3 DNA follows: TGCGCCAGCGGCGCCCGGACAGCGAGCTCCTACGAGCAGTACTTC. Translated, it gives CASGARTASSYEQYF.

The chain couples TRBV7-9 to TRBJ2-5; the D gene could be TRBD1 or TRBD2 (5 bases each). This CDR3 is 13 amino acids long. Looked up from germline, CDR1 is SEHNR and CDR2 is FQNEAQ (reference sequence). With 5 bases removed from V and 5 bases from J, the gap between germline ends came to 12 bases. In DNA, the CDR3 is TGTGCCAGCAGCCTAGAGGGGTGGGAGACCCAGTACTTC. This gives the protein CASSLEGWETQYF.

The table lists this clonotype with many counts. V and J are TRBV7-2 and TRBJ1-2; D is unresolved. Germline lookup yields CDR1 SGHTA and CDR2 FQGNSA. Between the trimmed V and J ends, which lost 7 bases and 3 bases, there was a span of 15 bases. The CDR3 spans 14 residues. As DNA, the CDR3 is TGTGCCAGCACTCCGGCCGGGCTCGACTATGGCTACACCTTC. Translating gives CASTPAGLDYGYTF.

V gene TRBV6-2 or TRBV6-3 combines with J gene TRBJ1-2; D not certain. This CDR3 contains 13 residues. V lost 2 bases to trimming and J lost 4 bases, with 8 bases between them. Germline CDR1 MNHEY, CDR2 SVGEGT. CDR3 nucleotides: TGTGCCAGCAGTTACGGTCTGTCCTATGGCTACACCTTC. It is translated as CASSYGLSYGYTF.

This chain uses TRBV7-9 with TRBJ2-1; TRBD2 matches 13 bases. CDR1 and CDR2 (germline): SEHNR, FQNEAQ (reference sequence). This CDR3 spans 14 amino acids. V dropped 7 bases and J dropped 14; count of bases not matched to a gene: 11. DNA for the CDR3: TGTGCCAGCACCCACGATGGACTAGCGGGGGAGAAGTTCTTC. Amino acid sequence: CASTHDGLAGEKFF.

Only a few counts were recorded for this clonotype. The V call is TRBV12-3 or TRBV12-4, the J call TRBJ1-2, with TRBD1 as a possible D gene (6 bases). The germline V and J ends were trimmed by 3 bases and 8 bases, with 16 bases remaining between them. This CDR3 comprises 14 residues. In DNA form, the CDR3 reads TGTGCCAGCAGTTTGAAGGCAGGGGCTGGCGGCTACACCTTC. Translated: CASSLKAGAGGYTF.

The chain carries TRBV7-9 and TRBJ1-6; D remains unclear. This CDR3 is 13 amino acids long. The germline CDR1 and CDR2 sequences are SEHNR and FQNEAQ (reference sequence). V was trimmed by 5 bases and J by 10 bases, leaving 12 bases between them. The CDR3 here is CASSVGGLSPLHF. In nucleotides, the CDR3 is TGTGCCAGCAGCGTGGGAGGTCTGTCACCCCTCCACTTT.

In its sample, this clonotype was seen many times. This chain uses TRBV4-3 with TRBJ1-2; 11 bases fit TRBD1. Germline CDR1 and CDR2: LGHNA and YSLEER. With V trimmed by 0 bases and J by 6 bases, 6 bases remained unmatched. The CDR3 runs to 16 residues. CDR3 protein: CASSQEWGQGVHGYTF. CDR3 coding DNA: TGCGCCAGCAGCCAAGAGTGGGGACAGGGGGTCCATGGCTACACCTTC.